One and the same sample provided the 25 T cell receptor beta chains below, sequenced in a study of CD8+ T cells in alopecia areata. Treatment noted: oral pan-JAK inhibitor, 5-10 mg twice daily. Extracted RNA was reverse transcribed, and the resulting cDNA served as sequencing template. TCRdb's table, derived via immunoSEQ multiplex PCR, lists solely in-frame clones and lacks some. The table shows 160,000 or so clones, with under 70% occurring only once. The specimen comprised CD4+ T cells sorted from blood, sampled at week 4, from a patient treated with tofacitinib. These receptors were collected from a human donor with alopecia areata.

The gene calls are TRBV30 and TRBJ2-5; D not resolved. The V end lost 4 bases, the J end lost 2 bases, and 17 bases lay between the germline ends. Germline values: CDR1 GTSNPN, CDR2 SVGIG (reference sequence). CDR3 length: 15 amino acids. As DNA, the CDR3 is TGTGCCTGGACTCCCTCCTACGGTAGGCAAGAGACCCAGTACTTC. Translated: CAWTPSYGRQETQYF.

The CDR3 region is CASSFYPQGAGSPLHF. Here the CDR3 DNA reads TGTGCCAGCAGCTTCTACCCACAGGGGGCCGGTTCACCCCTCCACTTT. The rearrangement uses TRBV7-2 and TRBJ1-6, with 9 bases lining up with TRBD1. Germline-derived CDR1 and CDR2 are SGHTA and FQGNSA. This CDR3 spans 16 amino acids. The J segment lost 9 bases and the V segment lost 3 bases, leaving 9 bases of the junction unmatched.

This clone was seen a single time. The chain employs TRBV30 and TRBJ1-6; 9 positions agree with TRBD1. V was clipped by 3 bases and J by 10 bases; unmatched bases: 7. This CDR3 is built from 14 residues. Germline V CDR1 and CDR2: GTSNPN, SVGIG (reference sequence). The CDR3 is CAWSNRGHGSPLHF. The CDR3 DNA follows: TGTGCCTGGAGCAACAGGGGGCATGGATCACCCCTCCACTTT.

V usage is TRBV5-4 and J usage is TRBJ2-7, with a possible D match to TRBD2 (6 bases). Trimming left V 2 bases short and J 6 bases short, with 9 bases between. Germline V lookup: CDR1 SGHNT, CDR2 YYREEE (reference sequence). This CDR3 has 12 residues. The CDR3 nucleotides read TGTGCCAGCAGCTTAGGAGGGCGCGAGCAGTACTTC. Translating it yields CASSLGGREQYF.

This chain uses TRBV18 with TRBJ1-1, with a tentative D call TRBD1 (6 bases). Trimming removed 1 base at V and 5 bases at J, with 17 bases between. This CDR3 is 16 amino acids long. Germline V gene sequence: CDR1 KGHSH, CDR2 LQKENI. DNA of the CDR3: TGTGCCAGCTCACCACAAGGGTCTACAGGGCTGACTGAAGCTTTCTTT. As protein: CASSPQGSTGLTEAFF.

This clone turned up a few times. The chain links TRBV25-1 to TRBJ2-1; D is uncertain. Looked up from germline, CDR1 is MGHDK and CDR2 is SYGVNS. Trimming removed 4 bases at V and 8 bases at J, with 6 bases between. The CDR3 covers 11 residues. The chain's CDR3 is CASSGLDEQFF. CDR3 in DNA: TGTGCCAGCAGTGGGCTGGATGAGCAGTTCTTC. Supplemented by reference TRBV25-1 and TRBJ2-1, the full variable domain reads EADIYQTPRYLVIGTGKKITLECSQTMGHDKMYWYQQDPGMELHLIHYSYGVNSTEKGDLSSESTVSRIRTEHFPLTLESARPSHTSQYLCASSGLDEQFFGPGTRLTVL.

Here the CDR3 DNA reads TGCGCCAGCAGCCAAGATGGCCGGGCGGAGACCCAGTACTTC. It yields the protein CASSQDGRAETQYF. This chain links TRBV4-1 with TRBJ2-5; D remains unclear. V was trimmed by 0 bases and J by 5 bases, leaving 10 bases between them. Germline V gives CDR1 MGHRA, CDR2 YSYEKL. This CDR3 contains 14 residues.

This chain links TRBV2 with TRBJ2-7, with TRBD1 identical over 8 bases. There are 14 residues in the CDR3. After removal of 6 bases from V and 0 bases from J, the junction contained 4 bases not matched to a gene. Germline V gene sequence: CDR1 SNHLY, CDR2 FYNNEI. CDR3 sequence (DNA): TGTGCCAGCAGCCGGGACAGGCTCTCCTACGAGCAGTACTTC. Amino acids: CASSRDRLSYEQYF.

The table lists this clone with a count of one. V usage is TRBV6-5 and J usage is TRBJ1-2, with a weak D call TRBD1 (6 bases). This CDR3 has 14 amino acids. Per the germline V gene, CDR1 is MNHEY and CDR2 is SVGAGI. V was shortened by 3 bases and J by 6 bases, with 14 bases between the two germline ends. The CDR3: CASSYTGFVNGYTF. In DNA, the CDR3 is TGTGCCAGCAGTTATACAGGGTTCGTGAATGGCTACACCTTC.

V is TRBV29-1 and J is TRBJ2-3; 9 bases map to TRBD2. The CDR3 is 17 amino acids. J gave up 0 bases and V 3 bases, and 10 bases lay outside the gene matches. CDR1 and CDR2 (germline): SQVTM, ANQGSEA. Here the CDR3 reads CSVDGGGASRSTDTQYF. The CDR3 region has the DNA TGCAGCGTTGACGGCGGGGGGGCCTCTCGGAGCACAGATACGCAGTATTTT.

This sequence joins TRBV29-1 and TRBJ1-6, with 7 bases aligning to TRBD1. V was pared by 4 bases and J by 10 bases, with 10 bases of the junction left unmatched. The CDR3 loop spans 14 amino acids. Germline V lookup: CDR1 SQVTM, CDR2 ANQGSEA. The CDR3 DNA sequence: TGCAGCGTTGGGACTGACAGGGATGGATCACCCCTCCACTTT. It specifies CSVGTDRDGSPLHF.

The CDR3 region is CASSLGAGLNQPQHF. The CDR3 DNA follows: TGCGCCAGCAGCTTAGGGGCAGGACTCAATCAGCCCCAGCATTTT. The rearrangement uses TRBV5-1 and TRBJ1-5; D is perhaps TRBD1 (5 bases). The CDR3 totals 15 residues. V was shortened by 2 bases and J by 3 bases, with 12 bases between the two germline ends. Germline V gene lookup returns CDR1 SGHRS and CDR2 YFSETQ.

A word on this clone: Other DNA sequences in the sample encode the same CDR3. This chain links TRBV30 with TRBJ2-5; D unclear. CDR1 is GTSNPN, CDR2 SVGIG, per germline (reference sequence). Trimming removed 5 bases from V and 4 bases from J, with 8 bases in between. The CDR3 has 11 residues. The CDR3 loop reads CAWSSRETQYF. The CDR3 region has the DNA TGTGCCTGGTCTTCACGAGAGACCCAGTACTTC.

The chain recombines TRBV5-6 with TRBJ2-1; a weak D match, TRBD2 (6 bases). From germline, CDR1 is SGHDT and CDR2 YYEEEE. The CDR3 runs 16 residues. V was clipped by 4 bases and J by 0 bases, with 14 bases between them. CDR3 in amino acids: CASSSLGGLSYNEQFF. CDR3 bases: TGTGCCAGCAGCAGCCTTGGGGGACTCTCCTACAATGAGCAGTTCTTC.

The chain links TRBV6-6 to TRBJ1-5, with D hard to call. The germline V gene has CDR1 MNHNY and CDR2 SVGAGI (reference sequence). Between the trimmed V and J ends, which lost 2 bases and 0 bases, there was a span of 8 bases. The CDR3 length is 15 residues. CDR3 sequence reads: CASSYVGNSNQPQHF. In DNA, the CDR3 is TGTGCCAGCAGTTACGTTGGGAATAGCAATCAGCCCCAGCATTTT.

The V gene is TRBV4-3, the J gene TRBJ1-5; maybe TRBD1 (5 bases). Trimming shortened V by 0 bases and J by 3 bases, and 9 bases separated the two germline ends. The CDR3 consists of 15 residues. Germline CDR1 and CDR2: LGHNA and YSLEER. The CDR3 DNA is TGCGCCAGCAGCCAAGAGTTAGGGGTCAATCAGCCCCAGCATTTT. Translating it yields CASSQELGVNQPQHF.

The rearrangement uses TRBV2 and TRBJ1-6; 8 bases are a match to TRBD1. This CDR3 region has 13 residues. After removal of 7 bases from V and 9 bases from J, the junction contained 5 bases not matched to a gene. Germline lookup yields CDR1 SNHLY and CDR2 FYNNEI. Written as DNA, the CDR3 is TGTGCCAGCAACCAGGGGGCCGGTTCACCCCTCCACTTT. Protein product: CASNQGAGSPLHF.

V usage is TRBV11-2 and J usage is TRBJ1-2; unclear D gene. Deletions cut 5 bases from V and 2 bases from J, with 9 bases between. The CDR3 totals 13 residues. Germline V gives CDR1 SGHAT, CDR2 FQNNGV. In nucleotides, the CDR3 is TGTGCCAGCAGCCACAGCCTCAACTATGGCTACACCTTC. The encoded protein is CASSHSLNYGYTF. Together with reference TRBV11-2 and TRBJ1-2, the CDR3 gives the full variable domain: EAGVAQSPRYKIIEKRQSVAFWCNPISGHATLYWYQQILGQGPKLLIQFQNNGVVDDSQLPKDRFSAERLKGVDSTLKIQPAKLEDSAVYLCASSHSLNYGYTFGSGTRLTVV.

The J gene is TRBJ1-5, the V gene TRBV19; 7 positions match TRBD1. The germline CDR1 and CDR2 sequences are LNHDA and SQIVND (reference sequence). This CDR3 comprises 15 residues. With 4 bases clipped from V and 4 bases from J, the junction kept 7 bases outside the gene matches. CDR3 sequence: CASSSTDRANQPQHF. The CDR3 DNA sequence: TGTGCCAGTAGTAGTACCGACAGGGCTAATCAGCCCCAGCATTTT.

This chain connects TRBV7-2 to TRBJ2-1; 7 bases align to TRBD2. Germline V gives CDR1 SGHTA, CDR2 FQGNSA. The V gene end was trimmed by 4 bases and the J gene end by 4 bases; junction bases not matched to a gene: 7. The CDR3 sequence is 15 residues long. The CDR3 region has the DNA TGTGCCAGCAGCTCCCTTGCGGGGGTATACAATGAGCAGTTCTTC. Translated, it gives CASSSLAGVYNEQFF.

The chain carries TRBV7-2 and TRBJ2-7; D not resolved. This CDR3 contains 12 residues. Trimming removed 1 base at V and 7 bases at J, with 8 bases between. Germline V gene data show CDR1 as SGHTA and CDR2 as FQGNSA. In nucleotides, the CDR3 is TGTGCCAGCAGCTTAGGTGCAAAGGAGCAGTACTTC. Its translation is CASSLGAKEQYF.

The gene calls are TRBV4-2 and TRBJ1-2; D unclear. The germline V gene has CDR1 LGHNA and CDR2 YNFKEQ. Between the trimmed V and J ends, which lost 0 bases and 2 bases, there was a span of 4 bases. The CDR3 is made up of 13 amino acids. CDR3 sequence reads: CASSQESNYGYTF. CDR3 coding DNA: TGTGCCAGCAGCCAAGAGTCGAACTATGGCTACACCTTC.

The chain couples TRBV5-1 to TRBJ2-3; unclear D gene. This CDR3 is 13 amino acids long. Germline V CDR1 and CDR2: SGHRS, YFSETQ. V lost 0 bases and J lost 5, with 7 bases in between. CDR3: CASSLGALDTQYF. DNA for the CDR3: TGCGCCAGCAGCTTGGGGGCCCTAGATACGCAGTATTTT.

This chain links TRBV6-1 with TRBJ1-6; D uncertain. The V end lost 0 bases, the J end lost 10 bases, and 10 bases lay between the germline ends. The CDR3 is 14 residues long. CDR1 and CDR2 from the germline V gene are MNHNS and SASEGT. CDR3 loop: CASSEAWGSSPLHF. The CDR3 DNA follows: TGTGCCAGCAGTGAAGCCTGGGGTTCCTCACCCCTCCACTTT.

The CDR3 loop reads CSAREWGYTF. The CDR3, as DNA: TGCAGTGCTAGAGAGTGGGGCTACACCTTC. The V gene is TRBV20-1, the J gene TRBJ1-2, with unresolved D. This CDR3 spans 10 amino acids. V shed 0 bases and J shed 8 bases, with 4 bases lying between them. Germline V gene sequence: CDR1 DFQATT, CDR2 SNEGSKA (reference sequence).